The rows below give T cell receptor beta chains drawn from one sample of a study of cytomegalovirus exposure and HLA in healthy donors. Produced via immunoSEQ multiplex PCR; TCRdb's table is partial and in-frame only. The profile shows 120,000 to 150,000 clones, approximately 77% of them singletons. The sequencing sample was made of PBMCs. The receptor set was obtained from a woman aged 45-65 years in good health and CMV-seronegative. CDR3s include the opening cysteine and the closing phenylalanine or tryptophan. A D gene is named only where the DNA matches it firmly. Clone size is shown for a subset of rows, as once, few, many or a class of expanded clone.

J gene | V gene | clone size | D gene | CDR3 DNA | CDR3 protein
TRBJ1-1 | TRBV30 | - | TRBD1 | TGTGCCTCTCAGGGGGCACATGAAGCTTTCTTT | CASQGAHEAFF
TRBJ1-4 | TRBV5-4 | - | TRBD1 | TGTGCCAGCAGCCGGGACAGTAATGAAAAACTGTTTTTT | CASSRDSNEKLFF
TRBJ1-2 | TRBV13 | - | - | TGTGCCAGCAGTGGACATTCGGGCTATGGCTACACCTTC | CASSGHSGYGYTF
TRBJ1-1 | TRBV5-6 | few | - | TGTGCCAGCAGCTTGGACTTTGCAGGGAAAGCTTTCTTT | CASSLDFAGKAFF
TRBJ1-2 | TRBV4-2 | - | TRBD1 | TGTGCCAGCAGCCTTAACAGGGGAAGCTACACCTTC | CASSLNRGSYTF
TRBJ1-6 | TRBV7-8 | once | TRBD1 | TGTGCCAGCAGCAAGACAGGGGTATTTGTCTCCTATAATTCACCCCTCCACTTT | CASSKTGVFVSYNSPLHF
TRBJ2-1 | TRBV14 | - | TRBD2 | TGTGCCAGCAGCCCGCGGTGGGTAGCGGGCTCGGTCTTC | CASSPRWVAGSVF
TRBJ1-3 | TRBV11-2 | - | - | TGTGCCAGCAGCTTCGGTGGGGGGTCAGGCTACTCTGGAAACACCATATATTTT | CASSFGGGSGYSGNTIYF
TRBJ1-5 | TRBV6-6 | - | - | TGTGCCAGCGGGGTCGGGGCCCAGCATTTT | CASGVGAQHF
TRBJ1-6 | TRBV4-1 | - | - | TGCGCCAGCAGCCAAGATTATCGGAATTCACCCCTCCACTTT | CASSQDYRNSPLHF
TRBJ2-5 | TRBV2 | - | - | TGTGCCGGAGGGGCAGAGACCCAGTACTTC | CAGGAETQYF
TRBJ1-2 | TRBV10-1 | - | - | TGCGCCGGGGGGGCCTATGGCTACACCTTC | CAGGAYGYTF
TRBJ2-7 | TRBV30 | - | - | TGTGCCTGCACAGGATTTGGGTGGGAGCAGTACTTC | CACTGFGWEQYF
TRBJ1-1 | TRBV18 | - | - | TGTGCCAGCTCACCGAGGAACACTGAAGCTTTCTTT | CASSPRNTEAFF
TRBJ1-5 | TRBV2 | - | TRBD1 | TGTGCCAGCAGACAACAGGGGGCCCGCAATCAGCCCCAGCATTTT | CASRQQGARNQPQHF
TRBJ2-3 | TRBV28 | few | - | TGTGCCAGCAGTCCCCCTCGAGGGGCAGGGGCAGCAGATACGCAGTATTTT | CASSPPRGAGAADTQYF
TRBJ2-7 | TRBV15 | - | TRBD2 | TGTGCCACCAGCTCCAGACTAGCGGGGCCCTACGAGCAGTACTTC | CATSSRLAGPYEQYF
TRBJ2-7 | TRBV7-2 | - | TRBD2 | TGTGCCAGCAGCTTAGGGGGGACTAGCTACGAGCAGTACTTC | CASSLGGTSYEQYF
TRBJ2-1 | TRBV27 | - | TRBD2 | TGTGCCAGCAGTTTGTGGGGGTCGCCGGGGGGTTCCTACAATGAGCAGTTCTTC | CASSLWGSPGGSYNEQFF
TRBJ2-1 | TRBV5-4 | once | TRBD1 | TGTGCCAGCAGCTTGGTGGGACAGGGGCCTAACAATGAGCAGTTCTTC | CASSLVGQGPNNEQFF
TRBJ1-2 | TRBV27 | - | - | TGTGCCAGCAGTCCGGGAGGGAGGGATGGCTACACCTTC | CASSPGGRDGYTF
TRBJ1-1 | TRBV30 | - | - | TGTGCCTGGAGTTACCAGGACACTGAAGCTTTCTTT | CAWSYQDTEAFF
TRBJ2-7 | TRBV30 | - | - | TGTGCCTGGAGTGCGGGCTCCTACGAGCAGTACTTC | CAWSAGSYEQYF
TRBJ1-2 | TRBV7-8 | - | TRBD1 | TGTGCCAGCAGCTTGGCACAGGGGAGTTATGGCTACACCTTC | CASSLAQGSYGYTF
TRBJ2-3 | TRBV11-3 | once | - | TGTGCCAGCAGCCCTAGTCGGACAAGCACAGATACGCAGTATTTT | CASSPSRTSTDTQYF
TRBJ1-2 | TRBV7-9 | - | - | TGTGCCAGCAGCTTGCTGGGCGGGGACTATGGCTACACCTTC | CASSLLGGDYGYTF
TRBJ1-5 | TRBV6-1 | few | - | TGTGCCAGCAGTGACCTCTATTATAGCAATCAGCCCCAGCATTTT | CASSDLYYSNQPQHF
TRBJ2-3 | TRBV30 | - | TRBD2 | TGTGCCTACCTCGGACTAGCGGCAGGGGATACGCAGTATTTT | CAYLGLAAGDTQYF
TRBJ1-5 | TRBV30 | few | TRBD1 | TGTGCCTGGAGCGTGACAGGGGATCAGCCCCAGCATTTT | CAWSVTGDQPQHF